The clone carrying this TCR beta chain occurred once. The germline gives CDR1 SGHAT, CDR2 FQNNGV. The CDR3 length is 15 residues. The V segment lost 5 bases and the J segment 0 bases; nucleotides outside the gene matches: 3. These data are taken from a study of blood T cell repertoires in COVID-19. The assay was immunoSEQ multiplex PCR, and TCRdb's table has in-frame clones only and misses some. The sample lists 98,000 or so clones, about four fifths seen once, with under 5.5% in the top ten. This chain connects TRBV11-2 to TRBJ2-1; 8 bases align to TRBD1. This sequence originates from a man in his fifties or sixties with acute or convalescent COVID-19. The sequencing input was peripheral blood. The CDR3 bases are TGTGCCAGCAGCCGACAGGGGTTCTCCTACAATGAGCAGTTCTTC. This encodes CASSRQGFSYNEQFF. Together with reference TRBV11-2 and TRBJ2-1, the CDR3 gives the full variable domain: EAGVAQSPRYKIIEKRQSVAFWCNPISGHATLYWYQQILGQGPKLLIQFQNNGVVDDSQLPKDRFSAERLKGVDSTLKIQPAKLEDSAVYLCASSRQGFSYNEQFFGPGTRLTVL.